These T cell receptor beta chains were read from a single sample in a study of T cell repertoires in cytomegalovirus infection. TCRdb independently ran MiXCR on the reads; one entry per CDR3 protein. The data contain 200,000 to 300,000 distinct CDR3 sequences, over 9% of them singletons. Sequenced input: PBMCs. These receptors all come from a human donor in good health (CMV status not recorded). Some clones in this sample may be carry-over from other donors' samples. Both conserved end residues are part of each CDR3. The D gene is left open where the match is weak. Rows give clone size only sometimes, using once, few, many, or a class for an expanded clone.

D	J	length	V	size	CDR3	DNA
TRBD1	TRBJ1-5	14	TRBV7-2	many	CASSQTGANQPQHF	TGTGCCAGCAGTCAGACAGGGGCCAATCAGCCCCAGCATTTT
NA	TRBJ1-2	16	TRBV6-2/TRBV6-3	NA	CASSPFNFAVYYGYTF	TGTGCCAGCAGTCCCTTCAACTTCGCGGTTTACTATGGCTACACCTTC
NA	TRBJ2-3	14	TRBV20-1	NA	CSSGGGYGADTQYF	TGCAGTTCAGGTGGGGGTTACGGGGCAGATACGCAGTATTTT
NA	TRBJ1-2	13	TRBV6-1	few	CASRQAGSYGYTF	TGTGCCAGCAGGCAGGCAGGAAGCTATGGCTACACCTTC
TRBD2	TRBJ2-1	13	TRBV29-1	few	CSVAWRGYNEQFF	TGCAGCGTTGCATGGCGGGGGTACAATGAGCAGTTCTTC
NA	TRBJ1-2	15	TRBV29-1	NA	CSVEGEPLGNYGYTF	TGCAGCGTTGAAGGAGAACCGTTGGGTAACTATGGCTACACCTTC
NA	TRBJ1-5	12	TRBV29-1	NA	CSATEGNQPQHF	TGCAGCGCCACAGAGGGCAATCAGCCCCAGCATTTT
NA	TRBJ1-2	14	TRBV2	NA	CASSEGHLNYGYTF	TGTGCCAGCAGTGAGGGACATCTTAACTATGGCTACACCTTC
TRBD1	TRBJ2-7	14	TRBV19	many	CASSEDRGVHEQYF	TGTGCCAGTAGTGAGGACAGGGGGGTCCACGAGCAGTACTTC
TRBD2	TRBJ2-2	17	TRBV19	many	CASSFKAGGSYTGELFF	TGTGCCAGTAGTTTCAAAGCGGGAGGGTCCTACACCGGGGAGCTGTTTTTT
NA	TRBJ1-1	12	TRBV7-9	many	CASSLGIGEAFF	TGTGCCAGCAGCTTAGGGATAGGAGAAGCTTTCTTT
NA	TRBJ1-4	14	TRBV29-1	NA	CSVEERQPNEKLFF	TGCAGCGTTGAAGAGAGACAGCCTAATGAAAAACTGTTTTTT
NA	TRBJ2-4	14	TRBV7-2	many	CASSLWPREDIQYF	TGTGCCAGCAGCTTATGGCCTAGGGAGGACATTCAGTACTTC
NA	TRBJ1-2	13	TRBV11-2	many	CASSDQGNYGYTF	TGTGCCAGCAGCGACCAGGGCAACTATGGCTACACCTTC
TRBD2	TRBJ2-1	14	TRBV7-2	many	CASSRAGAYNEQFF	TGTGCCAGCAGCCGAGCGGGAGCCTACAATGAGCAGTTCTTC
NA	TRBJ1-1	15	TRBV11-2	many	CASSNRRGLNTEAFF	TGTGCCAGCAGCAACCGCAGGGGTTTGAACACTGAAGCTTTCTTT
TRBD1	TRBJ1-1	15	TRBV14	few	CASSSTGRLVTEAFF	TGTGCCAGCAGTTCGACAGGGCGTCTAGTCACTGAAGCTTTCTTT
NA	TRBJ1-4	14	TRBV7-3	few	CASSLGPSNEKLFF	TGTGCCAGCAGCTTAGGGCCTTCTAATGAAAAACTGTTTTTT
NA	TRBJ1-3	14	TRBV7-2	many	CASSLGSPGNTIYF	TGTGCCAGCAGCTTAGGGAGTCCTGGAAACACCATATATTTT
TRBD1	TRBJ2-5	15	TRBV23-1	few	CASSQSGTGQETQYF	TGCGCCAGCAGTCAATCCGGGACAGGCCAAGAGACCCAGTACTTC
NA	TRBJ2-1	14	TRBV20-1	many	CSADGGGSYNEQFF	TGCAGTGCTGACGGAGGGGGCAGTTACAATGAGCAGTTCTTC
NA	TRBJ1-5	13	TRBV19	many	CASPAPGGGPQHF	TGTGCCAGTCCGGCCCCGGGAGGTGGACCCCAGCATTTT
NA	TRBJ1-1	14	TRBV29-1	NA	CSVRERGQNTEAFF	TGCAGCGTGAGGGAACGGGGGCAGAACACTGAAGCTTTCTTT
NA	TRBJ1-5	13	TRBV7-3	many	CASSSNIDQPQHF	TGTGCCAGCAGCAGTAACATAGATCAGCCCCAGCATTTT
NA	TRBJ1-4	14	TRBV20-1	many	CSAREQGASEKLFF	TGCAGTGCTAGAGAACAGGGCGCATCGGAAAAACTGTTTTTT
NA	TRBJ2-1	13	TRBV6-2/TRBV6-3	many	CASGRPPGHEQFF	TGTGCCAGCGGGAGGCCTCCGGGGCATGAGCAGTTCTTC
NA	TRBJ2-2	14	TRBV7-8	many	CASSLDPATGELFF	TGTGCCAGCAGCTTAGACCCGGCCACCGGGGAGCTGTTTTTT
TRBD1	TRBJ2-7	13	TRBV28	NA	CASLNRGNYEQYF	TGTGCCAGCCTTAACAGGGGTAACTACGAGCAGTACTTC
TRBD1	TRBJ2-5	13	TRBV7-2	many	CASSPGGEETQYF	TGTGCCAGCAGCCCAGGGGGCGAAGAGACCCAGTACTTC
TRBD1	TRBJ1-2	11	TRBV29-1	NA	CSVGTGGGYTF	TGCAGCGTTGGGACAGGCGGGGGCTACACCTTC
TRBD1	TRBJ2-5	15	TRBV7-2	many	CASSSLRDSQETQYF	TGTGCCAGCAGCTCCCTACGGGACAGCCAAGAGACCCAGTACTTC
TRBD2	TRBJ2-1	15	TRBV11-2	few	CASSLGTSGSSEQFF	TGTGCCAGCAGCCTAGGGACTAGCGGGAGTAGTGAGCAGTTCTTC
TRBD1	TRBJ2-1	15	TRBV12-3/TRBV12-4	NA	CASSSGQGAFYEQFF	TGTGCCAGCAGTTCGGGACAGGGGGCGTTTTATGAGCAGTTCTTC
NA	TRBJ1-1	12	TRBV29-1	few	CSARGLNTEAFF	TGCAGCGCCAGAGGGCTGAACACTGAAGCTTTCTTT
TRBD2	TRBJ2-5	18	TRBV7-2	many	CASSLDLWVAGSQETQYF	TGTGCCAGCAGCTTAGACCTGTGGGTAGCGGGGTCTCAAGAGACCCAGTACTTC
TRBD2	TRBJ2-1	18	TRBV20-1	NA	CSARAIAGGGVSYNEQFF	TGCAGTGCTAGAGCTATAGCGGGGGGGGGGGTTTCCTACAATGAGCAGTTCTTC
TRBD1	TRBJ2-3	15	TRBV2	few	CASAETGASTDTQYF	TGTGCCAGCGCCGAGACAGGGGCTAGCACAGATACGCAGTATTTT
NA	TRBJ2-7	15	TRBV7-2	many	CASSLGPQGRNEQYF	TGTGCCAGCAGCTTGGGCCCACAGGGGAGGAACGAGCAGTACTTC
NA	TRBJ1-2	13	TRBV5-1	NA	CASSPRGDRGYTF	TGCGCCAGCAGCCCTCGGGGGGACCGTGGCTACACCTTC
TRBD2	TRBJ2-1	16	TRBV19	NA	CASSISLAGGPSEQFF	TGTGCCAGTAGTATATCCCTAGCGGGAGGGCCGAGTGAGCAGTTCTTC
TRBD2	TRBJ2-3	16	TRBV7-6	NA	CASSPLGLAGTDTQYF	TGTGCCAGCAGCCCCTTGGGACTAGCGGGCACAGATACGCAGTATTTT
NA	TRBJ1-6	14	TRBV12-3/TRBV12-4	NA	CASRAGTANSPLHF	TGTGCCAGCAGGGCCGGGACGGCGAATTCACCCCTCCACTTT
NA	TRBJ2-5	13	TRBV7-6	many	CASSSTIQETQYF	TGTGCCAGCAGCTCGACTATCCAAGAGACCCAGTACTTC
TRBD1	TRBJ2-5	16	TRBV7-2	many	CASSLSGGGHQETQYF	TGTGCCAGCAGCTTATCAGGGGGCGGGCACCAAGAGACCCAGTACTTC
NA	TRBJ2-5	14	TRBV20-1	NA	CSAENRELGETQYF	TGCAGTGCTGAGAACAGGGAGTTAGGGGAGACCCAGTACTTC
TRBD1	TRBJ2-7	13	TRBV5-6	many	CASNPTGGREQYF	TGTGCCAGCAACCCGACAGGGGGCCGCGAGCAGTACTTC
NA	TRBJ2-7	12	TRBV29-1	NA	CSVAPSNYEQYF	TGCAGCGTTGCCCCGTCGAACTACGAGCAGTACTTC